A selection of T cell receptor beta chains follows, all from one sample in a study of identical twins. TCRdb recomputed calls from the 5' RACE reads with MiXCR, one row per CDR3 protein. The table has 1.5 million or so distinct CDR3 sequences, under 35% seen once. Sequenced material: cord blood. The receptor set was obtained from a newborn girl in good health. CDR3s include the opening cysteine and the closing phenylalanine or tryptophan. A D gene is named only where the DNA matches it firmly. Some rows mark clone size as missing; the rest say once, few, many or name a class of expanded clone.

cdr3_aa: CSVGTGRIYEQYF
cdr3_nt: TGCAGCGTGGGGACGGGCCGGATCTACGAGCAGTACTTC
v_call: TRBV29-1
clone_size: NA
cdr3_length: 13
j_call: TRBJ2-7
d_call: NA

cdr3_aa: CASSQDGTAKNIQYF
cdr3_nt: TGCGCCAGCAGCCAAGATGGGACAGCCAAAAACATTCAGTACTTC
v_call: TRBV4-1
clone_size: many
cdr3_length: 15
j_call: TRBJ2-4
d_call: NA

cdr3_aa: CASSPLPGLAGDDGTDTQYF
cdr3_nt: TGTGCCAGCAGCCCCCTTCCGGGACTAGCGGGAGACGACGGCACAGATACGCAGTATTTT
v_call: TRBV3-1
clone_size: NA
cdr3_length: 20
j_call: TRBJ2-3
d_call: TRBD2

cdr3_aa: CASSLGDRTYEQYF
cdr3_nt: TGCGCCAGCAGCTTGGGGGACAGAACCTACGAGCAGTACTTC
v_call: TRBV5-1
clone_size: many
cdr3_length: 14
j_call: TRBJ2-7
d_call: TRBD1

cdr3_aa: CATSDRDTPLNTGELFF
cdr3_nt: TGTGCCACCAGTGATCGCGACACCCCCTTGAACACCGGGGAGCTGTTTTTT
v_call: TRBV24-1
clone_size: once
cdr3_length: 17
j_call: TRBJ2-2
d_call: NA

cdr3_aa: CASSYWGNEQYF
cdr3_nt: TGTGCCAGCAGTTATTGGGGCAATGAGCAGTACTTC
v_call: TRBV27
clone_size: NA
cdr3_length: 12
j_call: TRBJ2-4
d_call: NA

cdr3_aa: CASRATGSYQPQHF
cdr3_nt: TGTGCCAGCAGAGCGACAGGGAGCTATCAGCCCCAGCATTTT
v_call: TRBV27
clone_size: few
cdr3_length: 14
j_call: TRBJ1-5
d_call: TRBD1

cdr3_aa: CASSSAGTNNQPQHF
cdr3_nt: TGTGCCAGCAGTTCCGCCGGAACGAACAATCAGCCCCAGCATTTT
v_call: TRBV11-2
clone_size: NA
cdr3_length: 15
j_call: TRBJ1-5
d_call: NA

cdr3_aa: CGASSFGPGVYGYTF
cdr3_nt: TGCGGCGCGAGCAGCTTTGGACCGGGCGTTTATGGCTACACCTTC
v_call: TRBV20-1
clone_size: NA
cdr3_length: 15
j_call: TRBJ1-2
d_call: NA

cdr3_aa: CSAKGLATYEQYF
cdr3_nt: TGCAGTGCAAAGGGACTAGCGACCTACGAGCAGTACTTC
v_call: TRBV20-1
clone_size: NA
cdr3_length: 13
j_call: TRBJ2-7
d_call: TRBD2

cdr3_aa: CASSLVVGLAGVGKNIQYF
cdr3_nt: TGCGCCAGCAGCTTGGTGGTCGGACTAGCGGGAGTAGGCAAAAACATTCAGTACTTC
v_call: TRBV5-1
clone_size: few
cdr3_length: 19
j_call: TRBJ2-4
d_call: TRBD2

cdr3_aa: CASSKKGSTDTQYF
cdr3_nt: TGTGCCAGCAGCAAAAAAGGGAGCACAGATACGCAGTATTTT
v_call: TRBV21-1
clone_size: few
cdr3_length: 14
j_call: TRBJ2-3
d_call: NA

cdr3_aa: CASTSSGPYEQYF
cdr3_nt: TGTGCCAGCACCAGTAGCGGGCCCTACGAGCAGTACTTC
v_call: TRBV28
clone_size: NA
cdr3_length: 13
j_call: TRBJ2-7
d_call: TRBD2

cdr3_aa: CASSLAGGKHNEQFF
cdr3_nt: TGTGCCAGCAGCCTAGCGGGGGGGAAGCACAATGAGCAGTTCTTC
v_call: TRBV3-1
clone_size: NA
cdr3_length: 15
j_call: TRBJ2-1
d_call: TRBD2